The clone carrying this TCR beta chain came up many times. The antigen is undetermined. This CDR3 spans 12 amino acids. During its preparation, the TCRbeta library received unique molecular identifiers. TCRdb used MiXCR to reprocess the PCR reads, holding one entry per CDR3 protein. The table has just over 200,000 distinct CDR3 sequences, roughly 8.3% seen once. This record belongs to a study of T-cell reconstitution after alpha-beta-depleted transplantation in children. Overall study results and limits: Certain patients had high TCRbeta diversity at day 60, and it came from recipient T cells and thymic progenitors that survived. Reportedly, only several hundred clones from non-depleted graft cells drove alpha-beta T-cell counts at about two months. Hyperexpanded clones declined; after one year, newly produced T cells mostly supplied diversity.

This chain links TRBV21-1 with TRBJ2-7. TRBV21-1 is given as a pseudogene. The clonotype comes from a male patient aged 2 to 9 who had a stem cell transplant for acute myeloid leukemia, so the T cells may come from the graft donor. Sequences were derived from PBMCs, mostly from graft donor cells, sampled 360 days after TCRalphabeta/CD19-depleted stem cell transplant. In nucleotides, the CDR3 is TGTGCCAGCAGCCGCCTGTCCTACGAGCAGTACTTC. Translated, it gives CASSRLSYEQYF.